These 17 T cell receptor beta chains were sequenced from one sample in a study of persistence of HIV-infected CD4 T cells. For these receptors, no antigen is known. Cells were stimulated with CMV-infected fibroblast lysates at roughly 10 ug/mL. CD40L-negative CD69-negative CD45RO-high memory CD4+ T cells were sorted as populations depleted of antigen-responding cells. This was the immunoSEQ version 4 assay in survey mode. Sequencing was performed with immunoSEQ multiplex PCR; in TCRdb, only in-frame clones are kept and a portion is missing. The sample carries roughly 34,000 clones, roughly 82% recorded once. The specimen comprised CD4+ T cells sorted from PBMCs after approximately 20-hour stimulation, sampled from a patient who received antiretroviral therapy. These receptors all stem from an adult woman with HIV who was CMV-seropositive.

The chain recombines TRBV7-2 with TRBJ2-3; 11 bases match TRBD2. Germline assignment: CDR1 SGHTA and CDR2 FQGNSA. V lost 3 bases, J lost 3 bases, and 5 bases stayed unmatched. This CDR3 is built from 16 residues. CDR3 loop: CASSFDRLAGTDTQYF. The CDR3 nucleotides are TGTGCCAGCAGCTTTGATAGACTAGCGGGGACAGATACGCAGTATTTT.

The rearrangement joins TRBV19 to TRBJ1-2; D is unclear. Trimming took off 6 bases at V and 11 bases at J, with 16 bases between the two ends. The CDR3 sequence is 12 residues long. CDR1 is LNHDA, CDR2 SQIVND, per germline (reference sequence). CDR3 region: CASRTAFGGYTF. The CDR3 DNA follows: TGTGCCAGTAGGACTGCTTTCGGAGGTTACACCTTC.

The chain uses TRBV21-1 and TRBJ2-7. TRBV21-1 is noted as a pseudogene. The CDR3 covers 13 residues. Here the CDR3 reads CASSAHLTYEQYF. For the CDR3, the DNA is TGTGCCAGCAGCGCACACCTAACCTACGAGCAGTACTTC.

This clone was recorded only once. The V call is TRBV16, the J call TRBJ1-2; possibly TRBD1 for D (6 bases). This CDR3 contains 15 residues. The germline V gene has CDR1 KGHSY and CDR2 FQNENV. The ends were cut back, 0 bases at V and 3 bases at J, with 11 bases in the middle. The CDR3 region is CASSQSGGSHYGYTF. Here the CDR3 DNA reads TGTGCCAGCAGCCAATCCGGGGGCTCGCACTATGGCTACACCTTC. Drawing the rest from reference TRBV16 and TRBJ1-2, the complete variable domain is GEEVAQTPKHLVRGEGQKAKLYCAPIKGHSYVFWYQQVLKNEFKFLISFQNENVFDETGMPKERFSAKCLPNSPCSLEIQATKLEDSAVYFCASSQSGGSHYGYTFGSGTRLTVV.

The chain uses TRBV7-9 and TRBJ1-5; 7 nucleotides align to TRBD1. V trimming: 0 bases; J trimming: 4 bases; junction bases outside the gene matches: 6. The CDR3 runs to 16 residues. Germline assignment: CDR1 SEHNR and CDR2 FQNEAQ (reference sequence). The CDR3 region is CASSLALGQTNQPQHF. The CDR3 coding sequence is TGTGCCAGCAGCTTAGCGTTGGGACAGACGAATCAGCCCCAGCATTTT.

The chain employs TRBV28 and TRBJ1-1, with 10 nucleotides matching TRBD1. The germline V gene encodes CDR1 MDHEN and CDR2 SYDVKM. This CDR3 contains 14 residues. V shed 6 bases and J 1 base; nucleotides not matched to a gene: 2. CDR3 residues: CASRTGGRNTEAFF. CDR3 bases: TGTGCCAGCAGGACAGGGGGCCGGAACACTGAAGCTTTCTTT.

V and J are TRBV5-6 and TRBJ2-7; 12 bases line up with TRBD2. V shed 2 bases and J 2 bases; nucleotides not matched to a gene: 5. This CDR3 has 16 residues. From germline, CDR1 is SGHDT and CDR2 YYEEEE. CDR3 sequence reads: CASSLILAGGPYEQYF. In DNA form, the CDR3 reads TGTGCCAGCAGCTTAATACTAGCGGGAGGTCCCTACGAGCAGTACTTC.

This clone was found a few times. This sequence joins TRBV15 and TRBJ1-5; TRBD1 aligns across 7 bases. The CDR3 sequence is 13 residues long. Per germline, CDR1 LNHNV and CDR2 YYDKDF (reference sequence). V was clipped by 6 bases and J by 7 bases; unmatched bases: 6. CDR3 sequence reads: CATSQGEVQPQHF. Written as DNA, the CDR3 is TGTGCCACCAGTCAGGGGGAAGTACAGCCCCAGCATTTT.

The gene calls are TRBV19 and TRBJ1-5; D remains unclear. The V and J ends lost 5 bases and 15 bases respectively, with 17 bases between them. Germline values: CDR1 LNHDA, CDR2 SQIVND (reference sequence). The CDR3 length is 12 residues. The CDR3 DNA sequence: TGTGCCAGTAGTTGGAGGGCAGCCGACCCGCATTTT. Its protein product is CASSWRAADPHF.

The CDR3 bases are TGTGCCAGCTCACCACGTAGAGGGGATGATAATTCACCCCTCCACTTT. Translated: CASSPRRGDDNSPLHF. This rearrangement joins TRBV18 to TRBJ1-6; the D gene is possibly TRBD1 (5 bases). This CDR3 region has 16 residues. The V gene lost 1 base and the J gene lost 5 bases, with 12 bases spanning the gap. From germline, CDR1 is KGHSH and CDR2 LQKENI.

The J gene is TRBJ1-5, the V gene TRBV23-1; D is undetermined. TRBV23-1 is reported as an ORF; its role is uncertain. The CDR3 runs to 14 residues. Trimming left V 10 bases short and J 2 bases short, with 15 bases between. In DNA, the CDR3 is TGCGCCAACCGGGCGGTCTCTGGCAATCAGCCCCAGCATTTT. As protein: CANRAVSGNQPQHF.

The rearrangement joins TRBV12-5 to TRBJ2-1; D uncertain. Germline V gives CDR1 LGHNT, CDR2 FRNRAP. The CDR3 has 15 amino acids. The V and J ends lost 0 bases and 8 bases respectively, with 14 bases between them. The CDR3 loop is CASGLVLSGRDEQFF. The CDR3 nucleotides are TGTGCTAGTGGTTTGGTACTGTCCGGCCGCGATGAGCAGTTCTTC.

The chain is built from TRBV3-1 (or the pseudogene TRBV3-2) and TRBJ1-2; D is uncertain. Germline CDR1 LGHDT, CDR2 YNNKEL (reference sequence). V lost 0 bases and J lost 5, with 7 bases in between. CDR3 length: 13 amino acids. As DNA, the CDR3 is TGTGCCAGCAGCCAAGATGGGAGTTATGGCTACACCTTC. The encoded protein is CASSQDGSYGYTF.

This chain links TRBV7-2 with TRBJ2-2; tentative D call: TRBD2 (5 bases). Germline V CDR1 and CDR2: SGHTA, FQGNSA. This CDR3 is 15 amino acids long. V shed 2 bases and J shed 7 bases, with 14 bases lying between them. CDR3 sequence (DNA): TGTGCCAGCAGCTTATCGCCAATTGGAGGCGGGGAGCTGTTTTTT. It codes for CASSLSPIGGGELFF.

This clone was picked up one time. The DNA for the CDR3 is TGCGCCAGCAAGGAGGGGACAACGAACACCGGGGAGCTGTTTTTT. Residues: CASKEGTTNTGELFF. The V and J genes are TRBV5-1 and TRBJ2-2; either TRBD1 or TRBD2 may supply D (6 bases each). Between the trimmed V and J ends, which lost 6 bases and 0 bases, there was a span of 12 bases. The CDR3 is 15 residues long. The germline V gene encodes CDR1 SGHRS and CDR2 YFSETQ.

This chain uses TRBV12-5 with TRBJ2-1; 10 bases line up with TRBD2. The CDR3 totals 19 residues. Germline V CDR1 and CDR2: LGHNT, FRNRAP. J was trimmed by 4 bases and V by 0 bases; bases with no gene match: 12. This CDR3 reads CASGLVPDGSSGGYNEQFF. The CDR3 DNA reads TGTGCTAGTGGTTTGGTACCCGATGGGTCTAGCGGGGGATACAATGAGCAGTTCTTC.

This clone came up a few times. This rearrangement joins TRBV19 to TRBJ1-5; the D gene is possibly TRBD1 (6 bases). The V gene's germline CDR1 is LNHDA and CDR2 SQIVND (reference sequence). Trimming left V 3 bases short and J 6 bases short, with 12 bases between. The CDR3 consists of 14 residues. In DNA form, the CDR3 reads TGTGCCAGTAGTATTCAGGGGTTGGGTCAGCCCCAGCATTTT. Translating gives CASSIQGLGQPQHF.